The entry below gives a single T cell receptor (beta chain) sequence along with its context. This entry belongs to a study of blood T cell repertoires in COVID-19. Overall study context: The samples span acute and convalescent COVID-19 from the United States, Italy and Spain. T cells, B-cell-depleted T cells, or PBMCs provided the cDNA or gDNA that served as material.

The CDR3 covers 13 residues. V shed 6 bases and J shed 1 base, with 9 bases lying between them. Germline V gives CDR1 SNHLY, CDR2 FYNNEI. As handled by the study authors: Counts of nucleated cells, estimated from reference gene primer amplification, were obtained. TCRdb's table, derived via immunoSEQ multiplex PCR, lists solely in-frame clones and lacks some. V, J and clone size were drawn from that table, and D and trimming were deduced from the DNA. The sample lists some 57,000 clones, 89% occurring once. Sequenced input: peripheral blood. The receptor was isolated from a man between 60 and 70 years old with acute or convalescent COVID-19. The gene calls are TRBV2 and TRBJ2-5; D is uncertain. In nucleotides, the CDR3 is TGTGCCAGCAGCGGTGAGATCCAAGAGACCCAGTACTTC. As protein: CASSGEIQETQYF. The full variable domain, in which reference TRBV2 and TRBJ2-5 provide the parts outside the CDR3, is EPEVTQTPSHQVTQMGQEVILRCVPISNHLYFYWYRQILGQKVEFLVSFYNNEISEKSEIFDDQFSVERPDGSNFTLKIRSTKLEDSAMYFCASSGEIQETQYFGPGTRLLVL.